This T cell receptor beta chain was documented in a study of T cells in Graves' hyperthyroidism and ophthalmopathy. Cells are PBMCs isolated from about 10 ml of fresh blood. Using RNA transcripts as the source, TCR beta CDR3 regions were amplified. The study used the HTBI primer set for a first-round RT-PCR of the TCR CDR3. TCRdb re-called the multiplex PCR reads with MiXCR, one entry per CDR3 protein. The sample has more than 650,000 distinct CDR3 sequences; around 13% are singletons. A note on this clonotype: Its antigen is unknown.

This CDR3 spans 14 amino acids. Trimming shortened V by 3 bases and J by 5 bases, and 13 bases separated the two germline ends. Germline-derived CDR1 and CDR2 are MGHRA and YSYEKL. Study-wide results and caveats: Most clonotypes expanded in the thyroid (above 0.001) were also present in blood. Using 13 V-J features, a model discriminated ophthalmopathy from stable hyperthyroidism.

What was sequenced was blood. This sequence joins TRBV4-1 and TRBJ1-1; D call uncertain. The TCR comes from a woman younger than 35 with Graves' hyperthyroidism. CDR3 DNA sequence: TGCGCCAGCAGCCACCCCCGTGGGGAAACTGAAGCTTTCTTT. As protein: CASSHPRGETEAFF.